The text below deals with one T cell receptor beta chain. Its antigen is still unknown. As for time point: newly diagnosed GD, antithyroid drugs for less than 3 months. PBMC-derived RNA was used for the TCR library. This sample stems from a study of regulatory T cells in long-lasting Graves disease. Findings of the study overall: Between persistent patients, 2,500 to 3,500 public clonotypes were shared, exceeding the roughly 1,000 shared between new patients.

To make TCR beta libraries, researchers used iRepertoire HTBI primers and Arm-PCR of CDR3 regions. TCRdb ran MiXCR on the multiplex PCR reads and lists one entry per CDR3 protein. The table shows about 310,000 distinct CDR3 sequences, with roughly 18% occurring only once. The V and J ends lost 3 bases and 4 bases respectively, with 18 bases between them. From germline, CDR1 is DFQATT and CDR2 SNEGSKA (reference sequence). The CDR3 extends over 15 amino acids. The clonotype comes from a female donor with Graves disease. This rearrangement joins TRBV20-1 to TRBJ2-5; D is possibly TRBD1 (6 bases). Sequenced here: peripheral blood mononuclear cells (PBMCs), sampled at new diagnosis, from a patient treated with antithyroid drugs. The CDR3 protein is CSASSRQGLGETQYF. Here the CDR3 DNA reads TGCAGTGCTAGTTCTAGGCAGGGGTTGGGAGAGACCCAGTACTTC.